The clone carrying this TCR beta chain was seen a handful of times. Antigen unknown. The V and J ends lost 3 bases and 6 bases respectively, with 17 bases between them. The CDR3 is 16 residues long. The source of the sample is a study of CD8 T cells in ankylosing spondylitis. General study results and limits: Within peripheral blood, clones linked to disease were CD8+ and relatively rare.

Making use of molecular barcodes, quantitative 5'-RACE generated TCR beta libraries. One entry per CDR3 protein, called by TCRdb with MiXCR from the 5' RACE reads. The sample holds a few hundred thousand distinct CDR3 sequences, under 20% seen once. The clonotype comes from a male donor with ankylosing spondylitis or in good health (not recorded which). J is TRBJ2-2 and V is TRBV12-3 or TRBV12-4; D is possibly TRBD1 or TRBD2 (6 bases each). Material for sequencing was blood, either unsorted or a sorted T cell fraction (not recorded which). The chain's CDR3 is CASSLFPGASAGELFF. The DNA of the CDR3 is TGTGCCAGCAGTTTGTTCCCGGGGGCGAGCGCCGGGGAGCTGTTTTTT.